These 11 T cell receptor beta chains share one sample of origin, sequenced in a study of identical twins (dated by TCRdb to the mid-2010s). The library relied on 5' RACE. For sequencing, an Illumina HiSeq 2000 was employed. TCRdb reprocessing: public reads trimmed at Q25 with fastp, clones called with MiXCR, in-frame beta chains kept. Here each entry gathers all rows of one CDR3 protein and keeps the most common genes and DNA. This sample comprises under 800,000 distinct CDR3 sequences, 21% of them detected only once. The ten most abundant clones make up roughly 4.3% of the sample. The data were also submitted as part of a second study, on T cells expressing NK-cell markers.

The sequenced material came from PBMCs. These receptors all come from a woman in her late teens or twenties in good health.

This clonotype has only a few counts. The V call is TRBV12-3 or TRBV12-4, the J call TRBJ1-6; D is perhaps TRBD1 (6 bases). The V gene lost 5 bases and the J gene lost 3 bases, with 8 bases spanning the gap. There are 14 residues in the CDR3. The CDR3 DNA reads TGTGCCAGCAGTGAACAGGGCTATAATTCACCCCTCCACTTT. It encodes CASSEQGYNSPLHF.

V gene TRBV12-3 or TRBV12-4 combines with J gene TRBJ1-2; D is undetermined. CDR3 size: 13 residues. V was trimmed by 3 bases and J by 6 bases, leaving 11 bases between them. In DNA, the CDR3 is TGTGCCAGCAGTTTTAGCGGGTTAGATGGCTACACCTTC. It encodes CASSFSGLDGYTF.

This clonotype was seen only a few times. The chain employs TRBV10-3 and TRBJ2-3; 7 positions agree with TRBD1. The CDR3 length is 13 residues. Trimming took 7 bases from V and 5 from J; bases not matched to a gene: 6. Germline V gives CDR1 ENHRY, CDR2 SYGVKD. CDR3 coding DNA: TGTGCCATCACAACAGGGGTCATAGATACGCAGTATTTT. Its translation is CAITTGVIDTQYF.

This clonotype was recorded at least ten times. The V and J genes are TRBV24-1 and TRBJ2-3, with D possibly being TRBD1 or TRBD2 (5 bases each). Trimming took off 1 base at V and 6 bases at J, with 13 bases between the two ends. CDR3 length: 15 residues. CDR1 and CDR2 from the germline V gene are KGHDR and SFDVKD. The CDR3 region is CATSDFRGARDTQYF. Here the CDR3 DNA reads TGTGCCACCAGTGATTTTAGGGGAGCCCGGGATACGCAGTATTTT.

The sample holds a few counts of this clonotype. The J gene is TRBJ1-1, the V gene TRBV11-2; no clear D gene. V gave up 3 bases and J gave up 0 bases, with 5 bases separating them. This CDR3 is 13 amino acids long. Germline CDR1 reads SGHAT; CDR2 reads FQNNGV. CDR3 DNA: TGTGCCAGCAGCTTCAAGTTGAACACTGAAGCTTTCTTT. This encodes CASSFKLNTEAFF.

V gene TRBV7-9 combines with J gene TRBJ2-7; the match to TRBD2 covers 8 bases. CDR3 size: 17 residues. CDR1 is SEHNR and CDR2 is FQNEAQ in the germline V gene (reference sequence). J was trimmed by 2 bases and V by 6 bases; bases with no gene match: 15. DNA for the CDR3: TGTGCCAGCAGTCACCAGAAGGCGCGGGGGGATCCCTACGAGCAGTACTTC. Translating gives CASSHQKARGDPYEQYF.

This clonotype was seen a few times. The V and J genes are TRBV12-3 or TRBV12-4 and TRBJ2-2; no clear D gene. The CDR3 covers 15 residues. Trimming stripped 1 base from V and 0 bases from J, with 6 bases between. CDR3 bases: TGTGCCAGCAGTTTAGATTACCCGAACACCGGGGAGCTGTTTTTT. Translation: CASSLDYPNTGELFF.

This clonotype was found a few times. The rearrangement uses TRBV12-3 or TRBV12-4 and TRBJ2-3; tentatively, D is TRBD1 (6 bases). Trimming shortened V by 3 bases and J by 6 bases, and 16 bases separated the two germline ends. This CDR3 is 15 amino acids long. The CDR3 sequence is CASSFWDTRTDTQYF. The DNA of the CDR3 is TGTGCCAGCAGTTTTTGGGACACCCGAACGGATACGCAGTATTTT.

The rearrangement links TRBV12-3 or TRBV12-4 to TRBJ2-3, with D possibly matching TRBD1 (5 bases). This CDR3 contains 14 residues. Trimming took 7 bases from V and 4 from J, leaving 15 bases between them. The CDR3 DNA reads TGTGCCAGCATCCCCAGGGCAGGTGCAGATACGCAGTATTTT. Amino acid sequence: CASIPRAGADTQYF.

At least ten counts were recorded for this clonotype. The J gene is TRBJ2-7, the V gene TRBV20-1, with D perhaps TRBD2 (6 bases). The CDR3 consists of 13 residues. V gave up 2 bases and J gave up 7 bases, with 15 bases separating them. Per the germline V gene, CDR1 is DFQATT and CDR2 is SNEGSKA (reference sequence). The CDR3 loop reads CSARRSGDGEQYF. The DNA for the CDR3 is TGCAGTGCTAGACGTAGCGGAGACGGGGAGCAGTACTTC.

This clonotype was observed at least ten times. The chain carries TRBV4-1 and TRBJ2-5; D gene unclear. The CDR3 has 13 amino acids. Germline assignment: CDR1 MGHRA and CDR2 YSYEKL. Between the trimmed V and J ends, which lost 1 base and 5 bases, there was a span of 8 bases. CDR3 region: CASSQGVRETQYF. The CDR3 coding sequence is TGCGCCAGCAGCCAAGGGGTACGGGAGACCCAGTACTTC.